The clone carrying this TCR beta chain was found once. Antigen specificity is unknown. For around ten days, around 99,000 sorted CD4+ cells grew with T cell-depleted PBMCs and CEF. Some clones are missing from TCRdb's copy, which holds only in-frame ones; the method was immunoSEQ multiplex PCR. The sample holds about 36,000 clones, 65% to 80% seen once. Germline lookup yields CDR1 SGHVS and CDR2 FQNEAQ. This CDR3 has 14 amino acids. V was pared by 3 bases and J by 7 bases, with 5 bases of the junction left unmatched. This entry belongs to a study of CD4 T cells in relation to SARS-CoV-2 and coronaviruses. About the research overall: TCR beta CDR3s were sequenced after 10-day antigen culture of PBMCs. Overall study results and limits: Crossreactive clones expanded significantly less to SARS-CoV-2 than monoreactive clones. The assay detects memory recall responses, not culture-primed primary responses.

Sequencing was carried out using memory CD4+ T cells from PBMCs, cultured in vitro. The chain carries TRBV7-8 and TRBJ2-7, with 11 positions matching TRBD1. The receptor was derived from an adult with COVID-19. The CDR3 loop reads CASSLGQGGAEQYF. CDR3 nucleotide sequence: TGTGCCAGCAGCTTGGGACAGGGGGGGGCGGAGCAGTACTTC.